These 17 T cell receptor beta chains were sequenced from one sample in a study of blood T cell repertoires in COVID-19. TCRdb keeps only in-frame clones here, not all; method: immunoSEQ multiplex PCR. Of about 170,000 clones listed, around 82% are singletons. The sample was peripheral blood. These receptors all stem from a middle-aged woman with COVID-19, enrolled during active disease.

The chain links TRBV10-2 to TRBJ2-5, with D tentatively TRBD1 (6 bases). CDR1 and CDR2 (germline): WSHSY, SAAADI. Trimming pared 6 bases from V and 2 bases from J, leaving 13 bases between. The CDR3 contains 14 residues. The chain's CDR3 is CASSLQGQQETQYF. As DNA, the CDR3 is TGCGCCAGCAGCCTACAGGGACAACAAGAGACCCAGTACTTC.

The gene calls are TRBV11-3 and TRBJ2-3; D ambiguous. The CDR3 consists of 13 residues. CDR1 is SGHNT, CDR2 YENEEA, per germline. Trimming took 0 bases from V and 9 from J, leaving 10 bases between them. The CDR3 DNA is TGTGCCAGCAGCTTAGATTACTCGCAAACGCAGTATTTT. Translating it yields CASSLDYSQTQYF.

The chain carries TRBV12-5 and TRBJ2-5, with TRBD1 matching 8 bases. This CDR3 has 14 amino acids. Germline V gene sequence: CDR1 LGHNT, CDR2 FRNRAP. The J segment lost 6 bases and the V segment lost 1 base, leaving 4 bases of the junction unmatched. CDR3 in DNA: TGTGCTAGTGGTTTGGGGCAGGGGGCGAAGACCCAGTACTTC. Residues: CASGLGQGAKTQYF. The full variable domain, rest sourced from reference TRBV12-5 and TRBJ2-5, is DARVTQTPRHKVTEMGQEVTMRCQPILGHNTVFWYRQTMMQGLELLAYFRNRAPLDDSGMPKDRFSAEMPDATLATLKIQPSEPRDSAVYFCASGLGQGAKTQYFGPGTRLLVL.

This chain links TRBV19 with TRBJ2-7, with TRBD2 matching over 7 bases. Germline assignment: CDR1 LNHDA and CDR2 SQIVND (reference sequence). The junction had 19 bases not matched to a gene; V was cut back by 6 bases and J by 5 bases. The CDR3 is 17 amino acids. CDR3 nucleotides: TGTGCCAGTAGAAATTCGGCGGCTAGCGGACCACGGGACGAGCAGTACTTC. Translated: CASRNSAASGPRDEQYF. Full variable domain (remainder filled in from reference TRBV19 and TRBJ2-7): DGGITQSPKYLFRKEGQNVTLSCEQNLNHDAMYWYRQDPGQGLRLIYYSQIVNDFQKGDIAEGYSVSREKKESFPLTVTSAQKNPTAFYLCASRNSAASGPRDEQYFGPGTRLTVT.

This chain connects TRBV6-6 to TRBJ2-2; 9 bases line up with TRBD1. V lost 2 bases to trimming and J lost 6 bases; unmatched junction nucleotides: 7. Germline CDR1 is MNHNY and CDR2 is SVGAGI (reference sequence). This CDR3 is built from 16 residues. The CDR3 region has the DNA TGTGCCAGCAGTTACAGCGGGACAGGGCTAGCCGGGGAGCTGTTTTTT. Encoded protein: CASSYSGTGLAGELFF.

The chain links TRBV21-1 to TRBJ2-2; the DNA was not used to check the table's D call, TRBD2. TRBV21-1 is classified as a pseudogene. The CDR3 sequence is 18 residues long. Written as DNA, the CDR3 is TGTGCCAGCAGCCCCCGGGGGCTAGCGGGAGATCAGACCGGGGAGCTGTTTTTT. Its protein product is CASSPRGLAGDQTGELFF.

The gene calls are TRBV5-5 and TRBJ2-7, with D maybe TRBD1 (5 bases). The CDR3 loop spans 16 amino acids. Trimming cost V 2 bases and J 0 bases, with 15 bases left between them. The V gene's germline CDR1 is SGHKS and CDR2 YYEKEE (reference sequence). CDR3 sequence: CASSLGAGDNSYEQYV. CDR3 sequence (DNA): TGTGCCAGCAGCTTAGGGGCCGGCGACAACTCCTACGAGCAGTACGTC.

The V and J genes are TRBV13 and TRBJ2-1; tentatively, D is TRBD2 (5 bases). This CDR3 is built from 15 residues. V shed 4 bases and J shed 0 bases, with 10 bases lying between them. CDR1 and CDR2 from the germline V gene are PRHDT and FYEKMQ (reference sequence). CDR3 protein: CASSYAGLSYNEQFF. CDR3 nucleotides: TGTGCCAGCAGCTACGCGGGCCTCTCCTACAATGAGCAGTTCTTC.

This rearrangement joins TRBV3-1 (or the pseudogene TRBV3-2) to TRBJ2-1; TRBD1 agrees at 9 bases. V gave up 4 bases and J gave up 5 bases; unmatched junction bases: 6. The CDR3 runs 15 residues. Germline-derived CDR1 and CDR2 are LGHDT and YNNKEL (reference sequence). CDR3 sequence: CASSPDRGTHNEQFF. CDR3 nucleotide sequence: TGTGCCAGCAGCCCCGACAGGGGGACTCACAATGAGCAGTTCTTC.

In the case of this clone: Other DNA sequences in this specimen translate into the identical CDR3. Here the CDR3 DNA reads TGTGCCAGCTCACCATCCGGAGTCTCTGGAAACACCATATATTTT. Translated: CASSPSGVSGNTIYF. The rearrangement joins TRBV18 to TRBJ1-3, with unresolved D. CDR3 length: 15 amino acids. V was trimmed by 2 bases and J by 0 bases, leaving 8 bases between them. Germline CDR1 KGHSH, CDR2 LQKENI.

This rearrangement joins TRBV6-6 to TRBJ1-3; the D is unclear. The germline V gene encodes CDR1 MNHNY and CDR2 SVGAGI (reference sequence). V was trimmed by 4 bases and J by 0 bases, leaving 4 bases between them. This CDR3 is 13 amino acids long. The CDR3 bases are TGTGCCAGCAGTTCCCACTCTGGAAACACCATATATTTT. This translates into CASSSHSGNTIYF.

V and J are TRBV30 and TRBJ2-3; D is unclear. The length of the CDR3 is 14 residues. With 0 bases removed from V and 1 base from J, the gap between germline ends came to 8 bases. Germline V CDR1 and CDR2: GTSNPN, SVGIG (reference sequence). The CDR3 sequence: CAWSVNLGTDTQYF. As DNA, the CDR3 is TGTGCCTGGAGTGTAAACTTGGGCACAGATACGCAGTATTTT.

With respect to this clone: Since no conserved phenylalanine or tryptophan closes the CDR3, a read error is the likely cause. The rearrangement joins TRBV9 to TRBJ1-2; a weak D match, TRBD1 (5 bases). CDR3 size: 15 residues. CDR1 and CDR2 from the germline V gene are SGDLS and YYNGEE. Trimming stripped 0 bases from V and 5 bases from J, with 14 bases between. CDR3 protein: CASSVATGAQYGYTL. Here the CDR3 DNA reads TGTGCCAGCAGCGTAGCTACAGGTGCCCAGTATGGCTACACCCTC.

The rearrangement links TRBV27 to TRBJ2-7; 7 bases map to TRBD1. The CDR3 sequence is 13 residues long. Germline trimming cut 6 bases from V and 12 bases from J; bases unmatched to any gene: 14. Germline CDR1 and CDR2: MNHEY and SMNVEV (reference sequence). The CDR3 reads CASRKSGGGSLYF. The DNA of the CDR3 is TGTGCCAGCAGAAAATCAGGGGGTGGAAGTTTGTACTTC.

The chain couples TRBV30 to TRBJ2-2; the D gene is possibly TRBD2 (7 bases). Germline CDR1 and CDR2: GTSNPN and SVGIG (reference sequence). The V end was cut by 4 bases, the J end by 5 bases, with 11 bases between. This CDR3 has 13 residues. In nucleotides, the CDR3 is TGTGCCTGGACAGGGGAGGGGACCGGGGAGCTGTTTTTT. Its protein is CAWTGEGTGELFF.

The CDR3 DNA follows: TGTGCCAGCAGTGCATACAGGGGGCCGGGCAATCAGCCCCAGCATTTT. It codes for CASSAYRGPGNQPQHF. This chain uses TRBV27 with TRBJ1-5, with 9 positions matching TRBD1. CDR3 length equals 16 residues. Germline assignment: CDR1 MNHEY and CDR2 SMNVEV (reference sequence). Trimming cost V 5 bases and J 2 bases; bases outside gene matches: 7.

The CDR3 DNA reads TGTGCCAGCAGTGCGGTGGCGGGGCTGAACACCGGGGAGCTGTTTTTT. This sequence encodes CASSAVAGLNTGELFF. The J gene is TRBJ2-2, the V gene TRBV6-1, with D possibly matching TRBD2 (6 bases). The germline CDR1 and CDR2 sequences are MNHNS and SASEGT. The CDR3 loop spans 16 amino acids. V was clipped by 4 bases and J by 1 base, with 13 bases between them.